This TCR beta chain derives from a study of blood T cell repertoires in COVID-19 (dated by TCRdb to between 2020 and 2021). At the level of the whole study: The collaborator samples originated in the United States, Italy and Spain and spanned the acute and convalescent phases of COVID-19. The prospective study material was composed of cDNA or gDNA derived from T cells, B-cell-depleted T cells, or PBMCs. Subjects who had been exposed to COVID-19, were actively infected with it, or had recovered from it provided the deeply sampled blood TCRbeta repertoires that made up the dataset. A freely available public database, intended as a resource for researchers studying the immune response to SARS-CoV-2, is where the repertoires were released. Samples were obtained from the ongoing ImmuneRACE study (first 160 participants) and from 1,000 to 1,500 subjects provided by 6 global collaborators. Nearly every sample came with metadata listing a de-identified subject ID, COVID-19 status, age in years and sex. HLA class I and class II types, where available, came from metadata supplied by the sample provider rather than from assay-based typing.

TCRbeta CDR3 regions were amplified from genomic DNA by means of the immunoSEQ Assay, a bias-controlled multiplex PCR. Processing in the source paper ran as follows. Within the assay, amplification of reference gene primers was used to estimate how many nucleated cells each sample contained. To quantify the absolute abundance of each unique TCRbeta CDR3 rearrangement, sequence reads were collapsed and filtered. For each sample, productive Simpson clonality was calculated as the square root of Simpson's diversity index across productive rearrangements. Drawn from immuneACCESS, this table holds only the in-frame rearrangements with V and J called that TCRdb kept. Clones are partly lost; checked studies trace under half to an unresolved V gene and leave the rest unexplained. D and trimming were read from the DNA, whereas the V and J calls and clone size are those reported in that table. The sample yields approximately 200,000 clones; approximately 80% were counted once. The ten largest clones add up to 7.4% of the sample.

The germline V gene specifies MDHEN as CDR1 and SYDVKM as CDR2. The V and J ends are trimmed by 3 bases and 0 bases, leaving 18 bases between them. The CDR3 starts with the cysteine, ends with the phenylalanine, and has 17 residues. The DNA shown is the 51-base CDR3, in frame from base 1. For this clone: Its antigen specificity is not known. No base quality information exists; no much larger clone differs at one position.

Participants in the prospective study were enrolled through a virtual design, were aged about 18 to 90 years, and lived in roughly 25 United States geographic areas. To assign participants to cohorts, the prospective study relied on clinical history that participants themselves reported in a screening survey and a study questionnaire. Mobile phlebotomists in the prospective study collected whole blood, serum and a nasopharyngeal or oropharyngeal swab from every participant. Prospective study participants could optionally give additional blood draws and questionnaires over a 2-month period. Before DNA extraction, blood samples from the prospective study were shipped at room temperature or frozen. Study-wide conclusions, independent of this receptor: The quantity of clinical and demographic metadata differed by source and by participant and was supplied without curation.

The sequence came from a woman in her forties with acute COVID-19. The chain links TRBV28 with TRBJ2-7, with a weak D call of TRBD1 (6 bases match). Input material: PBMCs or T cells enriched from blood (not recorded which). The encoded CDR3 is CASSFQSGAYHSYEQYF. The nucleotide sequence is TGTGCCAGCAGTTTCCAATCAGGGGCCTATCACTCCTACGAGCAGTACTTC.